This T cell receptor beta chain was found in a study of blood T cell repertoires in COVID-19. At the level of the study: T cells, B-cell-depleted T cells, or PBMCs provided the cDNA or gDNA that served as material.

In the source study's methods: Quantification of nucleated cells was approximated via reference gene primer amplification. Assay used: immunoSEQ multiplex PCR; TCRdb lists only in-frame clones, some missing. V, J and clone size were drawn from that table, and D and trimming were deduced from the DNA. Of approximately 300,000 clones detected, under 95% appear once; the ten largest clones hold less than 20%. Participant ages covered about 18 to 95 years across about two dozen US areas. Two negative PCRs, clearance, or symptom resolution were required of recovered Cohort 3 donors. V gave up 0 bases and J gave up 10 bases, with 17 bases separating them. The CDR3 extends over 15 amino acids. The germline V gene encodes CDR1 SGDLS and CDR2 YYNGEE.

The sequencing input was PBMCs or T cells enriched from blood (not recorded which). The chain recombines TRBV9 with TRBJ2-1; D might be TRBD1 (6 bases). The sequence came from a woman younger than 45 who had recovered from COVID-19. The CDR3 region is CASSVAGGFGTEQFF. The CDR3 coding sequence is TGTGCCAGCAGCGTAGCTGGTGGATTTGGGACAGAGCAGTTCTTC.